The next 5 T cell receptor beta chains were all read from a single sample in a study of blood T cells in healthy people across ages. The use of a sample-barcoded 5' primer and a J-beta primer mix characterized a second PCR of 7 to 11 cycles. TCRdb reprocessed the 5' RACE reads via MiXCR and lists one record per CDR3 protein. The data contain 1.5 million to 1.8 million distinct CDR3 sequences, under 55% of them singletons. Sequenced sample: blood. All receptors come from a woman between 18 and 30 years old in good health.

This chain uses TRBV28 with TRBJ2-1; D gene uncertain. The tail of the sequence fits TRBJ2-7 better, so the J call may be wrong. From germline, CDR1 is MDHEN and CDR2 SYDVKM. The CDR3 is 14 amino acids. DNA of the CDR3: TGTGCCAGCAAACTTAGCATCTCCTACAATGAGCAGTACTTC. Amino acids: CASKLSISYNEQYF.

The chain joins TRBV28 to TRBJ1-2; D is unresolved. CDR3 length: 15 amino acids. V lost 6 bases and J lost 5, with 19 bases in between. The germline gives CDR1 MDHEN, CDR2 SYDVKM. The CDR3: CASSPPRRNGYGYTF. The DNA for the CDR3 is TGTGCCAGCAGCCCCCCGAGGCGGAACGGGTATGGCTACACCTTC.

The chain carries TRBV28 and TRBJ1-1; D is perhaps TRBD1 (5 bases). V dropped 4 bases and J dropped 8 bases, with 11 bases sitting between them. CDR1 MDHEN and CDR2 SYDVKM come from the germline V gene. There are 12 residues in the CDR3. The CDR3 bases are TGTGCCAGCAGTTCCCGGGGGAGGGAAGCTTTCTTT. Amino acids: CASSSRGREAFF.

The CDR3 loop reads CASSGREYDNSPLHF. In DNA, the CDR3 is TGTGCCAGCAGCGGCAGGGAATACGATAATTCACCCCTCCACTTT. The chain joins TRBV9 to TRBJ1-6; possibly TRBD1 for D (5 bases). Trimming cost V 3 bases and J 5 bases, with 12 bases left between them. The length of the CDR3 is 15 residues. CDR1 and CDR2 (germline): SGDLS, YYNGEE.

V gene TRBV13 combines with J gene TRBJ1-4; D remains ambiguous. Germline values: CDR1 PRHDT, CDR2 FYEKMQ (reference sequence). V was clipped by 2 bases and J by 5 bases, with 9 bases between them. The CDR3 spans 14 residues. The CDR3 DNA follows: TGTGCCAGCAGCTTATATCTCAGAAATGAAAAACTGTTTTTT. Protein product: CASSLYLRNEKLFF.